These 16 T cell receptor beta chains originate from one sample sequenced in a study of cytomegalovirus exposure and HLA in healthy donors. The PCR employed 60 Vbeta primers together with 13 Jbeta primers. The method was immunoSEQ multiplex PCR; TCRdb's version includes in-frame clones alone and lacks a portion of them. Its clone listing holds 50,000 to 70,000 clones. The sequenced sample was PBMCs. The receptor set was obtained from a male donor in good health and CMV-seronegative.

The V and J genes are TRBV19 and TRBJ1-1; D is possibly TRBD1 (6 bases). The V end was cut by 6 bases, the J end by 0 bases, with 20 bases between. The CDR3 contains 17 residues. Germline CDR1 is LNHDA and CDR2 is SQIVND (reference sequence). CDR3 region: CASSPRGQALMNTEAFF. In DNA, the CDR3 is TGTGCCAGTAGCCCCAGGGGCCAGGCGCTGATGAACACTGAAGCTTTCTTT.

The chain has TRBV18 and TRBJ2-6, with D possibly matching TRBD2 (5 bases). Trimming took off 2 bases at V and 3 bases at J, with 5 bases between the two ends. Germline CDR1 and CDR2: KGHSH and LQKENI. This CDR3 spans 14 amino acids. CDR3: CASSPGSGANVLTF. CDR3 coding DNA: TGTGCCAGCTCACCAGGGAGTGGGGCCAACGTCCTGACTTTC. The full variable domain, its missing parts supplied by reference TRBV18 and TRBJ2-6, is NAGVMQNPRHLVRRRGQEARLRCSPMKGHSHVYWYRQLPEEGLKFMVYLQKENIIDESGMPKERFSAEFPKEGPSILRIQQVVRGDSAAYFCASSPGSGANVLTFGAGSRLTVL.

The J gene is TRBJ1-4, the V gene TRBV28, with a possible D match to TRBD1 (6 bases). CDR1 is MDHEN, CDR2 SYDVKM, per germline. Between the trimmed V and J ends, which lost 3 bases and 5 bases, there was a span of 16 bases. This CDR3 is 16 amino acids long. The CDR3 spells CASSLSRGQGNEKLFF. The CDR3 DNA sequence: TGTGCCAGCAGTTTGAGCCGGGGCCAGGGGAATGAAAAACTGTTTTTT. The full variable domain, rest sourced from reference TRBV28 and TRBJ1-4, is DVKVTQSSRYLVKRTGEKVFLECVQDMDHENMFWYRQDPGLGLRLIYFSYDVKMKEKGDIPEGYSVSREKKERFSLILESASTNQTSMYLCASSLSRGQGNEKLFFGSGTQLSVL.

The CDR3 region is CASSQELGQGADEQYF. The CDR3 nucleotides are TGCGCCAGCAGCCAAGAACTAGGACAGGGGGCAGACGAGCAGTACTTC. The chain links TRBV4-1 to TRBJ2-7, with 11 bases lining up with TRBD1. V lost 0 bases, J lost 5 bases, and 6 bases stayed unmatched. Germline assignment: CDR1 MGHRA and CDR2 YSYEKL. The CDR3 consists of 16 residues.

V usage is TRBV5-4 and J usage is TRBJ1-6, with 8 bases that match TRBD1. The germline gives CDR1 SGHNT, CDR2 YYREEE (reference sequence). The CDR3 sequence is 14 residues long. After removal of 3 bases from V and 8 bases from J, the junction contained 4 bases not matched to a gene. The CDR3 reads CASSSTGGDSPLHF. CDR3 coding DNA: TGTGCCAGCAGCTCCACAGGGGGGGATTCACCCCTCCACTTT. The whole variable domain, remainder taken from reference TRBV5-4 and TRBJ1-6, is ETGVTQSPTHLIKTRGQQVTLRCSSQSGHNTVSWYQQALGQGPQFIFQYYREEENGRGNFPPRFSGLQFPNYSSELNVNALELDDSALYLCASSSTGGDSPLHFGNGTRLTVT.

The chain combines TRBV6-4 with TRBJ2-3; 13 bases align to TRBD2. V lost 2 bases, J lost 4 bases, and 0 bases stayed unmatched. This CDR3 has 15 residues. Per germline, CDR1 MRHNA and CDR2 SNTAGT. CDR3 amino acids: CASSDTSGGADTQYF. The CDR3 nucleotides are TGTGCCAGCAGTGACACTAGCGGGGGGGCAGATACGCAGTATTTT.

V is TRBV28 and J is TRBJ1-5; the D is unclear. The V end lost 2 bases, the J end lost 7 bases, and 12 bases lay between the germline ends. Germline values: CDR1 MDHEN, CDR2 SYDVKM. CDR3 length: 14 residues. In DNA, the CDR3 is TGTGCCAGCAGTTTACATTCCGGAGGGCAGCCCCAGCATTTT. Its protein product is CASSLHSGGQPQHF.

The V and J genes are TRBV7-3 and TRBJ2-6; tentative D call: TRBD2 (5 bases). With 5 bases removed from V and 4 bases from J, the gap between germline ends came to 12 bases. The CDR3 is made up of 15 amino acids. Germline CDR1 reads SGHTA; CDR2 reads FQGTGA. In DNA form, the CDR3 reads TGTGCCAGCAGCCAAGGGCCGGGAGGGGCCAACGTCCTGACTTTC. This translates into CASSQGPGGANVLTF.

The chain links TRBV5-6 to TRBJ2-2; the D gene is possibly TRBD1 (5 bases). The CDR3 is 16 amino acids. Germline lookup yields CDR1 SGHDT and CDR2 YYEEEE. Trimming cost V 4 bases and J 4 bases, with 17 bases left between them. CDR3 bases: TGTGCCAGCAGCCCCAGTACAGGTCGTTTCACCGGGGAGCTGTTTTTT. It codes for CASSPSTGRFTGELFF. The full variable domain, with the rest looked up from reference TRBV5-6 and TRBJ2-2, is DAGVTQSPTHLIKTRGQQVTLRCSPKSGHDTVSWYQQALGQGPQFIFQYYEEEERQRGNFPDRFSGHQFPNYSSELNVNALLLGDSALYLCASSPSTGRFTGELFFGEGSRLTVL.

The J gene is TRBJ2-1, the V gene TRBV11-1; D is perhaps TRBD2 (6 bases). The V end lost 5 bases, the J end lost 2 bases, and 13 bases lay between the germline ends. Per germline, CDR1 SGHAT and CDR2 FQDESV (reference sequence). This CDR3 is 15 amino acids long. CDR3 nucleotides: TGTGCCAGCAGCCCCCTAGCGAACCCCTACAATGAGCAGTTCTTC. It translates to CASSPLANPYNEQFF.

The chain recombines TRBV10-3 with TRBJ1-5; possibly TRBD1 for D (5 bases). This CDR3 has 13 residues. The V end lost 5 bases, the J end lost 5 bases, and 10 bases lay between the germline ends. Germline V lookup: CDR1 ENHRY, CDR2 SYGVKD. The CDR3 protein is CAISRQFDQPQHF. Written as DNA, the CDR3 is TGTGCCATCAGTCGACAGTTCGATCAGCCCCAGCATTTT.

V usage is TRBV19 and J usage is TRBJ2-1; 7 bases align to TRBD2. The CDR3 runs to 15 residues. Looked up from germline, CDR1 is LNHDA and CDR2 is SQIVND (reference sequence). The J segment lost 3 bases and the V segment lost 4 bases, leaving 6 bases of the junction unmatched. In DNA form, the CDR3 reads TGTGCCAGTAGTACCTCTAGCGGAGGCTACAATGAGCAGTTCTTC. It is translated as CASSTSSGGYNEQFF.

The V call is TRBV28, the J call TRBJ1-2; D gene uncertain. The CDR3 consists of 13 residues. Germline values: CDR1 MDHEN, CDR2 SYDVKM. Trimming shortened V by 4 bases and J by 4 bases, and 10 bases separated the two germline ends. DNA for the CDR3: TGTGCCAGCAGTTACTACCCCGCCTATGGCTACACCTTC. This gives the protein CASSYYPAYGYTF.

The chain joins TRBV7-6 to TRBJ2-5, with a possible D match to TRBD1 (6 bases). The DNA end favors TRBJ2-7, so the J call may be wrong. This CDR3 comprises 13 residues. Germline CDR1 reads SGHVS; CDR2 reads FNYEAQ. The CDR3 bases are TGTGCCAGCAGCTTGGCAGGGGCTGGCGAGCAGTACTTC. It yields the protein CASSLAGAGEQYF.

The rearrangement uses TRBV28 and TRBJ1-5; D call uncertain. Germline V CDR1 and CDR2: MDHEN, SYDVKM. V was cut by 3 bases and J by 0 bases, with 9 bases left in between. This CDR3 is 15 amino acids long. The CDR3 sequence: CASSFGQPSNQPQHF. CDR3 DNA: TGTGCCAGCAGTTTTGGGCAGCCTAGCAATCAGCCCCAGCATTTT.

The V and J genes are TRBV2 and TRBJ1-6; no clear D. Germline values: CDR1 SNHLY, CDR2 FYNNEI. This CDR3 has 15 amino acids. Deletions cut 6 bases from V and 4 bases from J, with 13 bases between. CDR3: CASSLEGSYNSPLHF. As DNA, the CDR3 is TGTGCCAGCAGCTTAGAGGGCTCATATAATTCACCCCTCCACTTT.